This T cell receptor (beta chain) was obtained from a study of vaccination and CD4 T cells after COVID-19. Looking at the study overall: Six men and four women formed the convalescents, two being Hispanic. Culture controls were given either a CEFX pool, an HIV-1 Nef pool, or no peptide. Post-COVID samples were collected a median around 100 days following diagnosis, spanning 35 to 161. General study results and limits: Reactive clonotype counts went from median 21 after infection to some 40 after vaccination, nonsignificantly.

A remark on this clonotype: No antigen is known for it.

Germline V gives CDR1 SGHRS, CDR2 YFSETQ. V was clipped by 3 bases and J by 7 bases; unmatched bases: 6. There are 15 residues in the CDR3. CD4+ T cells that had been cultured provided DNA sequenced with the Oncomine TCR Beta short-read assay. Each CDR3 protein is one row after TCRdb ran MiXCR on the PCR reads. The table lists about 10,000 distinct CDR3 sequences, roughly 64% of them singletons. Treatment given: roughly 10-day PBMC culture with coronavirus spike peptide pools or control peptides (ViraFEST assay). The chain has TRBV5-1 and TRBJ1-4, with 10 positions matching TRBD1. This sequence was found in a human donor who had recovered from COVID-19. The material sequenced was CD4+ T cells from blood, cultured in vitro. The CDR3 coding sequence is TGCGCCAGCAGCTCCTCCGGGACAGGGGCTGAAAAACTGTTTTTT. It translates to CASSSSGTGAEKLFF.